A single sample is the source of the 27 T cell receptor beta chains below, sequenced in a study of blood T cell repertoires in COVID-19. Sequenced by immunoSEQ multiplex PCR; TCRdb stores in-frame clones only, minus some. The top ten hold 5.5% to 8% of the sample, which has some 150,000 clones, approximately 84% seen once. Sequencing input: peripheral blood. These receptors originate from a human donor in a cohort sampled during active COVID-19.

This chain joins TRBV5-1 and TRBJ1-3, with a tentative D call TRBD1 (5 bases). V lost 0 bases and J lost 3, with 13 bases in between. Germline values: CDR1 SGHRS, CDR2 YFSETQ. This CDR3 comprises 16 residues. The CDR3 DNA follows: TGCGCCAGCAGCTTGGCATCGACGGGGGGTGGAAACACCATATATTTT. Encoded protein: CASSLASTGGGNTIYF.

This rearrangement joins TRBV24-1 to TRBJ1-5, with D perhaps TRBD1 (6 bases). The CDR3 consists of 15 residues. Between the trimmed V and J ends, which lost 3 bases and 8 bases, there was a span of 16 bases. Germline V gene lookup returns CDR1 KGHDR and CDR2 SFDVKD. The CDR3 loop is CATSDPRTVDEPQHF. The DNA of the CDR3 is TGTGCCACCAGTGATCCCCGGACAGTGGACGAGCCCCAGCATTTT.

The chain combines TRBV6-5 with TRBJ1-1, with 11 bases identical to TRBD1. CDR1 and CDR2 from the germline V gene are MNHEY and SVGAGI. The CDR3 spans 13 residues. V dropped 11 bases and J dropped 7; count of bases not matched to a gene: 9. CDR3 nucleotides: TGTGCCGGGAGGACAGGGGGCCGGCTTGAAGCTTTCTTT. This sequence encodes CAGRTGGRLEAFF.

This rearrangement joins TRBV7-8 to TRBJ2-7; D possibly corresponds to TRBD1 (5 bases). Germline V CDR1 and CDR2: SGHVS, FQNEAQ. The V gene lost 1 base and the J gene lost 3 bases, with 7 bases spanning the gap. The CDR3 has 13 residues. In DNA form, the CDR3 reads TGTGCCAGCAGCTTAGACCAGGGCTACGAGCAGTACTTC. Translated: CASSLDQGYEQYF.

The gene calls are TRBV28 and TRBJ2-5, with a possible D match to TRBD2 (5 bases). Trimming took 2 bases from V and 3 from J, leaving 22 bases between them. CDR1 is MDHEN, CDR2 SYDVKM, per germline. This CDR3 is built from 18 residues. CDR3 region: CASSLKVLYLRGKETQYF. In nucleotides, the CDR3 is TGTGCCAGCAGTTTAAAGGTGCTCTATCTCCGGGGAAAAGAGACCCAGTACTTC.

The chain recombines TRBV30 with TRBJ2-7, with 7 nucleotides matching TRBD1. Germline V gene lookup returns CDR1 GTSNPN and CDR2 SVGIG (reference sequence). J lost 6 bases, V lost 1 base, and 3 bases had no gene match. The CDR3 has 12 residues. The CDR3 sequence: CAWSDTGVEQYF. CDR3 nucleotide sequence: TGTGCCTGGAGTGATACAGGGGTCGAGCAGTACTTC.

The V call is TRBV10-3, the J call TRBJ1-2, with a weak D call TRBD1 (6 bases). The germline CDR1 and CDR2 sequences are ENHRY and SYGVKD. This CDR3 contains 15 residues. V was shortened by 3 bases and J by 4 bases, with 15 bases between the two germline ends. CDR3 sequence reads: CAISDSGGGTYGYTF. CDR3 sequence (DNA): TGTGCCATCAGTGATTCGGGAGGGGGGACCTATGGCTACACCTTC.

This clone was detected a few times. The chain combines TRBV5-8 with TRBJ1-2; D uncertain. Germline values: CDR1 SGHTS, CDR2 YDEGEE. Trimming left V 2 bases short and J 3 bases short, with 11 bases between. This CDR3 is built from 14 residues. CDR3 amino acids: CASSLGGNYYGYTF. For the CDR3, the DNA is TGTGCCAGCAGCTTAGGAGGGAACTACTATGGCTACACCTTC.

CDR3 amino acids: CASSLRDRGRNNEQFF. In nucleotides, the CDR3 is TGTGCCAGCTCACTCCGGGACAGGGGACGCAACAATGAGCAGTTCTTC. V usage is TRBV18 and J usage is TRBJ2-1, with TRBD1 matching 10 bases. The V gene end was trimmed by 4 bases and the J gene end by 5 bases; junction bases not matched to a gene: 8. The V gene's germline CDR1 is KGHSH and CDR2 LQKENI. The CDR3 has 16 residues.

The gene calls are TRBV3-1 (or the pseudogene TRBV3-2) and TRBJ1-1; D call uncertain. This CDR3 has 13 amino acids. Trimming stripped 1 base from V and 3 bases from J, with 6 bases between. Germline V gives CDR1 LGHDT, CDR2 YNNKEL (reference sequence). The CDR3 reads CASSQGEDTEAFF. The CDR3 DNA reads as TGTGCCAGCAGCCAAGGAGAGGACACTGAAGCTTTCTTT.

This clone came up once. This chain connects TRBV9 to TRBJ2-5; 8 nucleotides align to TRBD2. V shed 0 bases and J 4 bases; nucleotides not matched to a gene: 8. CDR3 length equals 16 residues. Germline V gene data show CDR1 as SGDLS and CDR2 as YYNGEE. The chain's CDR3 is CASSVGHGGAIETQYF. The CDR3 DNA reads TGTGCCAGCAGCGTAGGTCACGGGGGGGCCATAGAGACCCAGTACTTC.

This chain links TRBV4-2 with TRBJ1-5; the match to TRBD1 covers 11 bases. CDR3 length: 15 residues. J lost 8 bases, V lost 3 bases, and 6 bases had no gene match. CDR1 and CDR2 (germline): LGHNA, YNFKEQ. This CDR3 reads CASSQGQGGREPQHF. The CDR3 DNA sequence: TGTGCCAGCAGCCAGGGACAGGGGGGTCGGGAGCCCCAGCATTTT.

The chain has TRBV7-2 and TRBJ2-7; TRBD1 matches 9 bases. Germline V gene lookup returns CDR1 SGHTA and CDR2 FQGNSA. This CDR3 is built from 15 residues. The junction had 10 bases not matched to a gene; V was cut back by 6 bases and J by 4 bases. The CDR3 region has the DNA TGTGCCAGCAGTTGGCCGGGACAGGGTTTATACGAGCAGTACTTC. Translation: CASSWPGQGLYEQYF.

V usage is TRBV9 and J usage is TRBJ2-1, with a weak D call TRBD2 (6 bases). Germline V lookup: CDR1 SGDLS, CDR2 YYNGEE. V gave up 4 bases and J gave up 4 bases, with 12 bases separating them. The CDR3 length is 14 residues. The CDR3 DNA reads TGTGCCAGCAGCCCTGGGACTTCGTACAATGAGCAGTTCTTC. Protein sequence: CASSPGTSYNEQFF.

The chain carries TRBV5-4 and TRBJ1-1; 8 bases are shared with TRBD1. CDR3 length: 15 residues. The germline CDR1 and CDR2 sequences are SGHNT and YYREEE (reference sequence). V shed 4 bases, J shed 1 base, and the junction held 6 bases outside the gene matches. The DNA for the CDR3 is TGTGCCAGCAGCCCGGACAGGGAGAGGAACACTGAAGCTTTCTTT. Translating it yields CASSPDRERNTEAFF.

CDR3 sequence: CASSLVPTRSSNYNSPLHF. CDR3 sequence (DNA): TGTGCCAGCAGCTTAGTCCCGACGCGGAGCTCTAACTATAATTCACCCCTCCACTTT. J is TRBJ1-6 and V is TRBV7-9; D is ambiguous. CDR1 and CDR2 from the germline V gene are SEHNR and FQNEAQ (reference sequence). The CDR3 extends over 19 amino acids. V was clipped by 1 base and J by 3 bases, with 19 bases between them.

V and J are TRBV6-6 and TRBJ2-5; TRBD2 aligns across 8 bases. The V and J ends lost 7 bases and 2 bases, in that order; junction bases with no gene match: 9. Germline V gene data show CDR1 as MNHNY and CDR2 as SVGAGI (reference sequence). The CDR3 runs to 15 residues. The CDR3 sequence: CASTIPGLDQETQYF. In nucleotides, the CDR3 is TGTGCCAGCACCATACCGGGACTAGATCAAGAGACCCAGTACTTC.

The genes are TRBV5-1 and TRBJ2-5; 16 positions match TRBD2. CDR1 and CDR2 from the germline V gene are SGHRS and YFSETQ. CDR3 length: 18 amino acids. The V segment lost 3 bases and the J segment 4 bases; nucleotides outside the gene matches: 9. The CDR3 spells CASSYGTSGGASIETQYF. For the CDR3, the DNA is TGCGCCAGCAGCTACGGGACTAGCGGGGGGGCCAGTATAGAGACCCAGTACTTC. Drawing the rest from reference TRBV5-1 and TRBJ2-5, the complete variable domain is KAGVTQTPRYLIKTRGQQVTLSCSPISGHRSVSWYQQTPGQGLQFLFEYFSETQRNKGNFPGRFSGRQFSNSRSEMNVSTLELGDSALYLCASSYGTSGGASIETQYFGPGTRLLVL.

The gene calls are TRBV7-2 and TRBJ2-2; a weak D match, TRBD2 (5 bases). Trimming took off 6 bases at V and 1 base at J, with 9 bases between the two ends. Germline CDR1 reads SGHTA; CDR2 reads FQGNSA. CDR3 length equals 14 residues. The CDR3 coding sequence is TGTGCCAGCAGGTGGCGGGTGAACACCGGGGAGCTGTTTTTT. It translates to CASRWRVNTGELFF.

V usage is TRBV10-1 and J usage is TRBJ1-5; no definite D call. Between the trimmed V and J ends, which lost 8 bases and 4 bases, there was a span of 18 bases. CDR1 is WNHNN and CDR2 is SYGVQD in the germline V gene (reference sequence). The CDR3 covers 15 residues. The CDR3 sequence: CASHSLRVQNQPQHF. CDR3 coding DNA: TGCGCCAGCCATTCTTTGAGGGTCCAGAATCAGCCCCAGCATTTT.

The chain couples TRBV5-1 to TRBJ2-5, with a weak D call TRBD2 (6 bases). CDR1 is SGHRS and CDR2 is YFSETQ in the germline V gene. V lost 3 bases, J lost 3 bases, and 9 bases lay in between. This CDR3 spans 13 amino acids. CDR3 region: CASSWWGEETQYF. The CDR3 nucleotides are TGCGCCAGCAGCTGGTGGGGGGAAGAGACCCAGTACTTC.

The gene calls are TRBV5-1 and TRBJ2-1; 10 bases match TRBD2. The V gene end was trimmed by 1 base and the J gene end by 6 bases; junction bases not matched to a gene: 10. Germline loops: CDR1 SGHRS, CDR2 YFSETQ. The CDR3 length is 17 residues. CDR3 sequence (DNA): TGCGCCAGCAGCTTGTCCCCACTAGCGGGGAGGTCCAATGAGCAGTTCTTC. Its translation: CASSLSPLAGRSNEQFF.

The chain has TRBV28 and TRBJ1-1, with D maybe TRBD1 (6 bases). The CDR3 sequence is 15 residues long. Per the germline V gene, CDR1 is MDHEN and CDR2 is SYDVKM. V lost 4 bases to trimming and J lost 10 bases, with 22 bases between them. This chain's CDR3 is CASSYTATAVGGAFF. The CDR3, as DNA: TGTGCCAGCAGTTACACCGCAACCGCGGTAGGGGGAGCTTTCTTT.

This clone was seen once. The chain employs TRBV3-1 (or the pseudogene TRBV3-2) and TRBJ1-6; D might be TRBD1 (5 bases). This CDR3 region has 14 residues. Germline V gene data show CDR1 as LGHDT and CDR2 as YNNKEL (reference sequence). V lost 5 bases and J 10 bases, leaving 15 bases between the germline ends. In DNA, the CDR3 is TGTGCCAGCAGCGAGGTGGGGGGGAGGTCACCCCTCCACTTT. This encodes CASSEVGGRSPLHF.

The V call is TRBV5-8, the J call TRBJ2-3, with D perhaps matching TRBD2 (6 bases). CDR1 is SGHTS and CDR2 is YDEGEE in the germline V gene. V gave up 2 bases and J gave up 4 bases, with 11 bases separating them. The CDR3 extends over 14 amino acids. CDR3 DNA sequence: TGTGCCAGCAGCTTAGCTAGCGCCCCAGATACGCAGTATTTT. It yields the protein CASSLASAPDTQYF.

The chain is built from TRBV5-1 and TRBJ1-1, with 8 bases matching TRBD1. The CDR3 has 16 residues. Germline CDR1 is SGHRS and CDR2 is YFSETQ. Unmatched junction bases numbered 6, after V lost 1 base and J lost 1 base. The CDR3: CASSLRTGMGNTEAFF. As DNA, the CDR3 is TGCGCCAGCAGCTTGCGGACAGGGATGGGGAACACTGAAGCTTTCTTT.

The chain joins TRBV2 to TRBJ1-1; D is undetermined. The CDR3 totals 13 residues. V shed 1 base and J shed 5 bases, with 8 bases lying between them. Germline V gene lookup returns CDR1 SNHLY and CDR2 FYNNEI. CDR3 loop: CASSEVKRTEAFF. The CDR3, as DNA: TGTGCCAGCAGTGAAGTAAAGCGGACTGAAGCTTTCTTT.